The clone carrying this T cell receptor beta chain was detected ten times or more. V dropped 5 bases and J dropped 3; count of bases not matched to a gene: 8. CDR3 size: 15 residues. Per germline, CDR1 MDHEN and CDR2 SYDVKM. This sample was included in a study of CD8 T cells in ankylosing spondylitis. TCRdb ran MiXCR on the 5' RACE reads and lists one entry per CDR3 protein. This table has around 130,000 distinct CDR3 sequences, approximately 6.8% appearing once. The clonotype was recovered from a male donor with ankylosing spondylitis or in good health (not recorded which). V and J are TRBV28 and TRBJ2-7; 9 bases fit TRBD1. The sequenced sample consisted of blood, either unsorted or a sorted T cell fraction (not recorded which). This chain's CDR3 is CASSAIYRGLYEQYF. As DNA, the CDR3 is TGTGCCAGCAGTGCAATCTACAGGGGGCTCTACGAGCAGTACTTC. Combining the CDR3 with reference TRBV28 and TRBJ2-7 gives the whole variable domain DVKVTQSSRYLVKRTGEKVFLECVQDMDHENMFWYRQDPGLGLRLIYFSYDVKMKEKGDIPEGYSVSREKKERFSLILESASTNQTSMYLCASSAIYRGLYEQYFGPGTRLTVT.